Described below is a single T cell receptor (beta chain) sequence and its context. Its antigen is unidentified. Some clones are missing from TCRdb's copy, which holds only in-frame ones; the method was immunoSEQ multiplex PCR. The sample lists some 43,000 clones, about 88% occurring once. Each and every patient relapsed after autologous stem cell transplantation, and patients got differing brentuximab vedotin exposure. This sample was included in a study of PD-1 blockade in classical Hodgkin lymphoma. Findings and caveats of the study: Before treatment, TCR diversity in newly diagnosed patients was reportedly lower than in healthy donors. At C4D1, TCR diversity had climbed significantly for CD4+ cells, though not for CD8+ cells.

The sequence derives from a human donor with classical Hodgkin lymphoma. The sample here was peripheral blood mononuclear cells (PBMCs), taken before the second cycle of nivolumab.

The CDR3 sequence is CASSSGLAAAEQYF. The DNA of the CDR3 is TGTGCCAGCAGCTCGGGACTAGCTGCTGCCGAGCAGTACTTC. The rearrangement links TRBV11-2 to TRBJ2-7; 9 bases are shared with TRBD2. J lost 6 bases, V lost 4 bases, and 7 bases had no gene match. The CDR3 has 14 residues. From germline, CDR1 is SGHAT and CDR2 FQNNGV.